One and the same sample provided the 18 T cell receptor beta chains below, sequenced in a study of blood T cell repertoires in COVID-19. TCRdb's table, derived via immunoSEQ multiplex PCR, lists solely in-frame clones and lacks some. The sample yields fewer than 35,000 clones, roughly 90% seen once. The sequenced sample was peripheral blood. Receptor source: a man aged 45-65 years with active or convalescent COVID-19.

The CDR3 spells CASSVALGNEQYF. The CDR3 region has the DNA TGTGCCAGCAGCGTAGCTTTGGGCAACGAGCAGTACTTC. This chain joins TRBV9 and TRBJ2-7; D is unclear. This CDR3 comprises 13 residues. The germline V gene encodes CDR1 SGDLS and CDR2 YYNGEE. V lost 0 bases and J 5 bases, leaving 9 bases between the germline ends.

The rearrangement uses TRBV19 and TRBJ2-2; the match to TRBD2 covers 16 bases. There are 18 residues in the CDR3. The V gene's germline CDR1 is LNHDA and CDR2 SQIVND (reference sequence). After removal of 5 bases from V and 4 bases from J, the junction contained 7 bases not matched to a gene. The CDR3 reads CASSDPGLAGGPTGELFF. DNA of the CDR3: TGTGCCAGTAGTGATCCGGGACTAGCGGGAGGGCCCACCGGGGAGCTGTTTTTT.

CDR3 sequence (DNA): TGCAGCGTTGGGACAGGGAGTTATGGCTACACCTTC. Its translation: CSVGTGSYGYTF. V usage is TRBV29-1 and J usage is TRBJ1-2; 8 bases fit TRBD1. The J segment lost 5 bases and the V segment lost 4 bases, leaving 3 bases of the junction unmatched. This CDR3 comprises 12 residues. CDR1 SQVTM and CDR2 ANQGSEA come from the germline V gene.

The J gene is TRBJ1-6, the V gene TRBV30; D perhaps matches TRBD1 (5 bases). The CDR3 contains 14 residues. Trimming removed 0 bases at V and 10 bases at J, with 13 bases between. Germline V CDR1 and CDR2: GTSNPN, SVGIG (reference sequence). The CDR3 DNA reads as TGTGCCTGGAGTGTATTGGGGGGGGGATCACCCCTCCACTTT. Protein: CAWSVLGGGSPLHF. Filled out from reference TRBV30 and TRBJ1-6, the complete variable domain reads SQTIHQWPATLVQPVGSPLSLECTVEGTSNPNLYWYRQAAGRGLQLLFYSVGIGQISSEVPQNLSASRPQDRQFILSSKKLLLSDSGFYLCAWSVLGGGSPLHFGNGTRLTVT.

This chain links TRBV14 with TRBJ2-3, with 8 bases identical to TRBD2. The CDR3 sequence is 15 residues long. J lost 8 bases, V lost 3 bases, and 10 bases had no gene match. Germline CDR1 SGHDN, CDR2 FVKESK. This CDR3 is CASSQGLAGMVTQYF. For the CDR3, the DNA is TGTGCCAGCAGCCAGGGCCTAGCGGGCATGGTTACGCAGTATTTT.

The rearrangement joins TRBV10-3 to TRBJ2-1, with TRBD2 matching 7 bases. The V gene's germline CDR1 is ENHRY and CDR2 SYGVKD. The length of the CDR3 is 16 residues. The V and J ends lost 2 bases and 5 bases, in that order; junction bases with no gene match: 9. The CDR3 DNA follows: TGTGCCATCAGTGAGGCTTCCCGACTAGCTCACAATGAGCAGTTCTTC. Amino acids: CAISEASRLAHNEQFF.

The V gene is TRBV5-1, the J gene TRBJ2-1, with TRBD2 matching over 14 bases. CDR3 size: 21 residues. J lost 0 bases, V lost 3 bases, and 14 bases had no gene match. Per germline, CDR1 SGHRS and CDR2 YFSETQ. The CDR3 DNA sequence: TGCGCCAGCAGCTACCTACCGACTAGCGGGAGGGGCGCTAGCTCCTACAATGAGCAGTTCTTC. Its protein is CASSYLPTSGRGASSYNEQFF.

The rearrangement links TRBV29-1 to TRBJ2-7; weak D call: TRBD2 (5 bases). CDR1 and CDR2 from the germline V gene are SQVTM and ANQGSEA. CDR3 length: 14 residues. Trimming took off 0 bases at V and 3 bases at J, with 12 bases between the two ends. As DNA, the CDR3 is TGCAGCGTTGAAGATCCGACCGAGGGCTACGAGCAGTACTTC. Its translation is CSVEDPTEGYEQYF.

This clone was counted a single time. The genes are TRBV28 and TRBJ1-1; 7 bases line up with TRBD1. Germline V gives CDR1 MDHEN, CDR2 SYDVKM. The V and J ends lost 8 bases and 5 bases, in that order; junction bases with no gene match: 8. The CDR3 extends over 13 amino acids. Written as DNA, the CDR3 is TGTGCCAGCGGAACACAGGGGTGGACTGAAGCTTTCTTT. Translation: CASGTQGWTEAFF.

V is TRBV19 and J is TRBJ1-1; TRBD1 matches at 10 bases. The CDR3 is 14 amino acids. CDR1 and CDR2 (germline): LNHDA, SQIVND (reference sequence). Losses at the gene ends were 9 bases for V and 1 base for J; bases not matched to a gene: 5. CDR3 coding DNA: TGTGCCAGCAGGACAGGGGGATCGAACACTGAAGCTTTCTTT. Protein product: CASRTGGSNTEAFF.

V gene TRBV6-2 or TRBV6-3 combines with J gene TRBJ2-1, with 7 bases matching TRBD1. The germline V gene has CDR1 MNHEY and CDR2 SVGEGT. V lost 2 bases, J lost 6 bases, and 10 bases stayed unmatched. The CDR3 length is 16 residues. DNA for the CDR3: TGTGCCAGCAGTTACCTCTCGGACAGGTTACCCAATGAGCAGTTCTTC. Translating it yields CASSYLSDRLPNEQFF.

This clone showed up just once. The chain couples TRBV14 to TRBJ2-3, with TRBD2 matching over 14 bases. CDR1 is SGHDN and CDR2 is FVKESK in the germline V gene. The junction had 10 bases not matched to a gene; V was cut back by 3 bases and J by 2 bases. This CDR3 has 19 residues. The CDR3 DNA reads as TGTGCCAGCAGCCACCGAGAGACTAGCGGGAGGGTCCTCACAGATACGCAGTATTTT. Encoded protein: CASSHRETSGRVLTDTQYF.

The CDR3 reads CASSLDWDRRYETQYF. For the CDR3, the DNA is TGTGCCAGCAGCTTAGATTGGGACAGGCGATACGAGACCCAGTACTTC. The chain is built from TRBV11-2 and TRBJ2-5, with 8 bases lining up with TRBD1. V trimming: 0 bases; J trimming: 5 bases; junction bases outside the gene matches: 8. The germline CDR1 and CDR2 sequences are SGHAT and FQNNGV. The CDR3 runs to 16 residues.

This clone was detected only a few times. V is TRBV7-9 and J is TRBJ1-2; tentatively, D is TRBD1 (5 bases). The CDR3 extends over 14 amino acids. CDR1 and CDR2 from the germline V gene are SEHNR and FQNEAQ (reference sequence). The ends were cut back, 6 bases at V and 7 bases at J, with 18 bases in the middle. CDR3 sequence: CASRRTGPRSGYTF. For the CDR3, the DNA is TGTGCCAGCAGGAGAACAGGTCCCCGAAGTGGCTACACCTTC.

J is TRBJ1-4 and V is TRBV2, with D maybe TRBD1 (5 bases). V gave up 8 bases and J gave up 9 bases, with 16 bases separating them. This CDR3 has 13 amino acids. Germline V gene lookup returns CDR1 SNHLY and CDR2 FYNNEI. The CDR3 protein is CASSEQGGQKLFF. CDR3 nucleotide sequence: TGTGCCAGCTCCGAGCAGGGCGGACAAAAACTGTTTTTT. The complete variable domain, with remaining parts taken from reference TRBV2 and TRBJ1-4, reads EPEVTQTPSHQVTQMGQEVILRCVPISNHLYFYWYRQILGQKVEFLVSFYNNEISEKSEIFDDQFSVERPDGSNFTLKIRSTKLEDSAMYFCASSEQGGQKLFFGSGTQLSVL.

In its sample, this clone was seen a few times. The chain links TRBV27 to TRBJ2-7, with 9 bases aligning to TRBD1. Germline V gene sequence: CDR1 MNHEY, CDR2 SMNVEV (reference sequence). The length of the CDR3 is 14 residues. V dropped 8 bases and J dropped 0; count of bases not matched to a gene: 5. As DNA, the CDR3 is TGTGCCAGCCAGGGGACAGGGACCTCCTACGAGCAGTACTTC. It yields the protein CASQGTGTSYEQYF.

CDR3 sequence reads: CASSLVTGTGSSYEQYF. The DNA for the CDR3 is TGCGCCAGCAGTCTCGTAACCGGGACAGGCTCTTCCTACGAGCAGTACTTC. The chain joins TRBV5-1 to TRBJ2-7; 8 bases align to TRBD1. CDR1 is SGHRS, CDR2 YFSETQ, per germline. CDR3 size: 17 residues. V lost 5 bases, J lost 1 base, and 14 bases stayed unmatched.

The chain carries TRBV19 and TRBJ1-5; TRBD1 matches at 10 bases. The CDR3 spans 15 residues. The V gene's germline CDR1 is LNHDA and CDR2 SQIVND (reference sequence). J gave up 2 bases and V 7 bases, and 5 bases lay outside the gene matches. CDR3 sequence (DNA): TGTGCCAGTAAAAGGGGGACAGGGGGCAATCAGCCCCAGCATTTT. Protein: CASKRGTGGNQPQHF.